Included here is one T cell receptor (beta chain) sequence, with context. Antigen unknown. CDR3 length equals 15 residues. The germline V gene has CDR1 SGHVS and CDR2 FNYEAQ. The germline V and J ends were trimmed by 6 bases and 1 base, with 13 bases remaining between them. This entry comes from a study of T cell repertoires in cytomegalovirus infection. About the research overall: Carrying CMV and the relevant HLA type showed in public TCR beta signatures. General observations from the study: HLA-C-restricted CMV-specific TCR beta clonotypes were dominant in the ex vivo response. Cumulative public TCR beta family frequency identified carriers of CMV plus the relevant HLA.

TCRdb re-called the reads with MiXCR, one entry per CDR3 protein. The data hold fewer than 700,000 distinct CDR3 sequences, with approximately 25% observed a single time. Sequenced material: CD8+ T cells from PBMCs. This TCR came from a human donor in good health (CMV status not recorded). Some clones in this sample may be carry-over from other donors' samples. This chain connects TRBV7-6 to TRBJ2-1; no firm D call. The CDR3 is CASSHSDRSYNEQFF. CDR3 in DNA: TGTGCCAGCAGTCATTCTGACCGATCCTACAATGAGCAGTTCTTC.